This entry features one TCR beta chain sequence. Germline CDR1 SGHRS, CDR2 YFSETQ. CDR3 length: 13 amino acids. The V gene end was trimmed by 5 bases and the J gene end by 3 bases; junction bases not matched to a gene: 0. Per the original methods: Estimation of nucleated cell counts was performed using reference gene primer amplification. Libraries were prepared by immunoSEQ multiplex PCR; TCRdb keeps only in-frame clonotypes and omits some of them. V and J calls and clone size come straight from that table; D and trimming were deduced from the DNA. Altogether tens of thousands of clones are present, approximately 73% being singletons, with the ten largest covering around 21%. The data originate from a study of blood T cell repertoires in COVID-19. For the study at large: Specimens from acute and convalescent COVID-19 originated in the United States, Italy and Spain. T cells, B-cell-depleted T cells, or PBMCs provided the cDNA or gDNA that served as material.

The sequence was obtained from a human donor in a cohort sampled during active or convalescent COVID-19. This chain joins TRBV5-1 and TRBJ1-4; TRBD1 aligns across 8 bases. Sequencing was performed on peripheral blood. The CDR3 nucleotides are TGCGCCAGCAGACAGGGGGCTAATGAAAAACTGTTTTTT. The encoded protein is CASRQGANEKLFF.